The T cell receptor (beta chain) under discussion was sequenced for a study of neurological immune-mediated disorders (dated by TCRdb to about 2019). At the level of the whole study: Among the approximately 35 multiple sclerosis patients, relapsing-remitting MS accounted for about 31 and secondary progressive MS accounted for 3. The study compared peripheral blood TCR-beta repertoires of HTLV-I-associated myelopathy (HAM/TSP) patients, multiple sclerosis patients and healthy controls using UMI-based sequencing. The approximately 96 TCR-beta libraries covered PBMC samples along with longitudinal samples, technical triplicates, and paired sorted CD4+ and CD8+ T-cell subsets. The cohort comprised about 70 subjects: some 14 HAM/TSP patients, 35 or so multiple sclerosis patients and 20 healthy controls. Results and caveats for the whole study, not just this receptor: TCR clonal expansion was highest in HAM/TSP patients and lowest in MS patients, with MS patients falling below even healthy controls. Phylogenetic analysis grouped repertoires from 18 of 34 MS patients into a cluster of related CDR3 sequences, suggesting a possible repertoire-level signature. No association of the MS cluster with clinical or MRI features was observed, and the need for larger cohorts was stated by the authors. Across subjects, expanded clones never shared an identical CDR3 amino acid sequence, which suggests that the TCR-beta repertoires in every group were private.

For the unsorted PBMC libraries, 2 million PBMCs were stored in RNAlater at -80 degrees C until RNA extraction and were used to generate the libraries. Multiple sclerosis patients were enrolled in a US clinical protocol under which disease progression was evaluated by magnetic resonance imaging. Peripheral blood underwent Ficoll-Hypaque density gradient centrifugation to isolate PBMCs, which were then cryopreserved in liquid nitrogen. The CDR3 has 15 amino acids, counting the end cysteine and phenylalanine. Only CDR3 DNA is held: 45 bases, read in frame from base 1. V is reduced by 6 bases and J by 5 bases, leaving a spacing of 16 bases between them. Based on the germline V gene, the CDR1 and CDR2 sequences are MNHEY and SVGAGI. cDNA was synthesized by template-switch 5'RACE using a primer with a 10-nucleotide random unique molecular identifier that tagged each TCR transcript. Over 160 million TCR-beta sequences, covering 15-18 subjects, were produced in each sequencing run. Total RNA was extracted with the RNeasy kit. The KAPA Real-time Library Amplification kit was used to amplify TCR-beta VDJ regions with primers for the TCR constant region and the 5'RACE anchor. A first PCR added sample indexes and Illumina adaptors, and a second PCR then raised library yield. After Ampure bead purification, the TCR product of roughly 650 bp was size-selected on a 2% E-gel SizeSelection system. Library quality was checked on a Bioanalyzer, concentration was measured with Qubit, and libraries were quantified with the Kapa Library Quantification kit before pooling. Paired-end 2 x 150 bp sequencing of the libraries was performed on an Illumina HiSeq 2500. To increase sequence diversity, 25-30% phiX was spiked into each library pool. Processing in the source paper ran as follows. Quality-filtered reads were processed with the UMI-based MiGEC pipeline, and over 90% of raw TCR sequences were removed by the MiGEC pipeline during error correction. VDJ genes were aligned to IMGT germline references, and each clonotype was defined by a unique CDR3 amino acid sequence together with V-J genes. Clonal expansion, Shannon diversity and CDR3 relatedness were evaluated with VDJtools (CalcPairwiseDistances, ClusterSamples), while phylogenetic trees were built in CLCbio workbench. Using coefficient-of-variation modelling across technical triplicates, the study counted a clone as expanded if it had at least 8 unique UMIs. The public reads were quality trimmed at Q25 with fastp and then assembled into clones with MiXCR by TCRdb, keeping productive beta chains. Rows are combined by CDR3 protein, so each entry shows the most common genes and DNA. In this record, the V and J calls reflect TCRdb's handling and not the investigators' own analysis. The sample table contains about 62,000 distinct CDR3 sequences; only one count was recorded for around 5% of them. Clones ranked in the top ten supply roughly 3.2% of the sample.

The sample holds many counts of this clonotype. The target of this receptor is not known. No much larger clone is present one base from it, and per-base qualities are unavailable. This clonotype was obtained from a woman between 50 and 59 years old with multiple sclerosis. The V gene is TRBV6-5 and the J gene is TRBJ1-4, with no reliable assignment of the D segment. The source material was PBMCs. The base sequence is TGTGCCAGCAGCCTGGACGAGCTCCAAAATGAAAAACTGTTTTTT. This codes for CASSLDELQNEKLFF.